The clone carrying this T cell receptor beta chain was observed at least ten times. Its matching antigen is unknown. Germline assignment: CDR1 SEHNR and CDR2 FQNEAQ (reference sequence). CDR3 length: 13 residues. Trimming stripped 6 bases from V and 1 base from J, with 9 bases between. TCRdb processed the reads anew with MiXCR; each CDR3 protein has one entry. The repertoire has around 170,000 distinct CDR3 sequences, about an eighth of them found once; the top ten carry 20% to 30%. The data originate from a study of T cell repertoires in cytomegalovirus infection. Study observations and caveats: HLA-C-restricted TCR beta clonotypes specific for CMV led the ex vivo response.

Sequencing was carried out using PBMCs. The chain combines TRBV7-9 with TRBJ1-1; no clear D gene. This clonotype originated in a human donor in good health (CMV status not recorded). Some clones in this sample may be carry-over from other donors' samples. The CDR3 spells CASRLLRNTEAFF. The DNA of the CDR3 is TGTGCCAGCAGGTTACTGAGGAACACTGAAGCTTTCTTT.